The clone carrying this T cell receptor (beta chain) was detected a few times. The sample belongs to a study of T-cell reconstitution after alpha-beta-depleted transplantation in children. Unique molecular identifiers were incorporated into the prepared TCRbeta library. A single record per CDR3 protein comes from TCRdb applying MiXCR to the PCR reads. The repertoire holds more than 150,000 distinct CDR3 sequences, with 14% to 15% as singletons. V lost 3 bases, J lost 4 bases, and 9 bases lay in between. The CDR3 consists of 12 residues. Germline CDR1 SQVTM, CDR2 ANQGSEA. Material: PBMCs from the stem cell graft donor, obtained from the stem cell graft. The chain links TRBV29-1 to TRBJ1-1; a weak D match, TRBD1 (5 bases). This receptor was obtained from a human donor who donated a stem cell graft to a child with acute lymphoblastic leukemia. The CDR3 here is CSVERGVTEAFF. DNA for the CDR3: TGCAGCGTTGAGAGAGGGGTCACTGAAGCTTTCTTT.